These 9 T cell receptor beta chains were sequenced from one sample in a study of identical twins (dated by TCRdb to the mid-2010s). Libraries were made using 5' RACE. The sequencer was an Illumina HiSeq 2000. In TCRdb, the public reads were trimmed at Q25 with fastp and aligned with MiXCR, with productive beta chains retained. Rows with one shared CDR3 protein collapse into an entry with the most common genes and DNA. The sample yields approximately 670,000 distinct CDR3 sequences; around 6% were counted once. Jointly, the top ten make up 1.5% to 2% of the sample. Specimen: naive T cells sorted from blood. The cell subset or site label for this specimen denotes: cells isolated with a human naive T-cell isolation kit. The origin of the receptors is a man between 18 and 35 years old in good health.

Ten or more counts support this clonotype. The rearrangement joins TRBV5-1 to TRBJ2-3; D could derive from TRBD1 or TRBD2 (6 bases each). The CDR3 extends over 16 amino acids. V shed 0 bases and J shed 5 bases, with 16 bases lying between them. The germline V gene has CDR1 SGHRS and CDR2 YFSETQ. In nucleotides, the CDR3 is TGCGCCAGCAGCTTGGGTTATGCAGGGGAGGAAGATACGCAGTATTTT. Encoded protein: CASSLGYAGEEDTQYF.

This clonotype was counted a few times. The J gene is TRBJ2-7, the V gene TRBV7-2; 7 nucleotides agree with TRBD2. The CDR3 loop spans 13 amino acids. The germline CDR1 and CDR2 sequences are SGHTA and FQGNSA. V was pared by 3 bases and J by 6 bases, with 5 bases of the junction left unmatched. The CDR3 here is CASSFRGRGEQYF. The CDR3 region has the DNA TGTGCCAGCAGCTTTCGCGGGAGAGGCGAGCAGTACTTC. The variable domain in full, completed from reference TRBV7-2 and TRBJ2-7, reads GAGVSQSPSNKVTEKGKDVELRCDPISGHTALYWYRQSLGQGLEFLIYFQGNSAPDKSGLPSDRFSAERTGGSVSTLTIQRTQQEDSAVYLCASSFRGRGEQYFGPGTRLTVT.

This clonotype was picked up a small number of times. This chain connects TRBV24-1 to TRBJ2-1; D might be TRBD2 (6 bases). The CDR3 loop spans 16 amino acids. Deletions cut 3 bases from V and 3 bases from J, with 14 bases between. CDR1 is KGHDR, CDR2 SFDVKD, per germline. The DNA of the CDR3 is TGTGCCACCAGTGATGGACTAAGCGGAAACTACAATGAGCAGTTCTTC. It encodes CATSDGLSGNYNEQFF.

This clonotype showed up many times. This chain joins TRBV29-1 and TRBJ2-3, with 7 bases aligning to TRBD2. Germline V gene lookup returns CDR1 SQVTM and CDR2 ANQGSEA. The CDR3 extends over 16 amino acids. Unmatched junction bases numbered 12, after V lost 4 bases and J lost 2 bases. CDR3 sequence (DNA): TGCAGCGTTGCGGGGGAGGGCCTTCGACTCACAGATACGCAGTATTTT. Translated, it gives CSVAGEGLRLTDTQYF.

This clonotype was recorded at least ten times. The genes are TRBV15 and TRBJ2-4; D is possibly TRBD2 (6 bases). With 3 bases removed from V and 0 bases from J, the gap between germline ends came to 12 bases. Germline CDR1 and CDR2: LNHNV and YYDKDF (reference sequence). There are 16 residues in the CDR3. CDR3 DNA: TGTGCCACCAGCAGCTCGGCGGGACTAGCCAAAAACATTCAGTACTTC. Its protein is CATSSSAGLAKNIQYF.

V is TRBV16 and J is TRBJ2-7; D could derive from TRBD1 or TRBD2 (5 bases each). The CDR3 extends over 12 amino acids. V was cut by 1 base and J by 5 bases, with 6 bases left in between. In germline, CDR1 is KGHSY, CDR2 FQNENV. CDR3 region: CASSQWGNEQYF. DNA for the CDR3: TGTGCCAGCAGCCAATGGGGGAACGAGCAGTACTTC.

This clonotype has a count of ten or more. The CDR3 bases are TGTGCCAGCAGTTTGTACGGGACACACACCGGGGAGCTGTTTTTT. Protein: CASSLYGTHTGELFF. This chain joins TRBV27 and TRBJ2-2; D is perhaps TRBD1 (6 bases). This CDR3 has 15 residues. V was shortened by 3 bases and J by 3 bases, with 11 bases between the two germline ends. The germline gives CDR1 MNHEY, CDR2 SMNVEV (reference sequence).

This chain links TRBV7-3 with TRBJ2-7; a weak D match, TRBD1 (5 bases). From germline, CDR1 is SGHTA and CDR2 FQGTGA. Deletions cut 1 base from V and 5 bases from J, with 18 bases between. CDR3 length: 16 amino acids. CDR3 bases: TGTGCCAGCAGCTTAAATGGGCCAACTAAGGGGCACGAGCAGTACTTC. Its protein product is CASSLNGPTKGHEQYF.

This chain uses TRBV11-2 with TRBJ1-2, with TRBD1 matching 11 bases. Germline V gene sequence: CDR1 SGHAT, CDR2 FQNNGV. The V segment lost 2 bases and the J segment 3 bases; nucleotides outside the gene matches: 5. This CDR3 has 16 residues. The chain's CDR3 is CASSLHPGQGDYGYTF. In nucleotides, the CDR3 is TGTGCCAGCAGCTTACACCCGGGACAGGGGGACTATGGCTACACCTTC.